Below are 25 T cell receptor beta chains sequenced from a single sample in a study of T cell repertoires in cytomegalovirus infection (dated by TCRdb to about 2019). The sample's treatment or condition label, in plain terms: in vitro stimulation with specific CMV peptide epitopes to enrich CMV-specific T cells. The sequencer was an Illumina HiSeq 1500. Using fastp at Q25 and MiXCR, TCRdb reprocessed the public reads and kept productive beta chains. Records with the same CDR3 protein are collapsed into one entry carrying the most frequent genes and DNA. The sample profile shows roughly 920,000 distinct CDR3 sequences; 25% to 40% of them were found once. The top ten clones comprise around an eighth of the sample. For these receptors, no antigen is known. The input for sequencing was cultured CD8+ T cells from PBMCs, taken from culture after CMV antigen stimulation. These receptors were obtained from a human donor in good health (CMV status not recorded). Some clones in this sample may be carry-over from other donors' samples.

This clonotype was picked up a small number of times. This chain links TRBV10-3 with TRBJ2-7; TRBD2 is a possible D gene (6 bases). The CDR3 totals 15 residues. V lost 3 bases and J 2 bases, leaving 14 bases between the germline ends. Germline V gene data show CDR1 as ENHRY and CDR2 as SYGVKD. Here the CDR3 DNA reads TGTGCCATCAGTGACCCATCCGGGGAGGCCTACGAGCAGTACTTC. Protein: CAISDPSGEAYEQYF.

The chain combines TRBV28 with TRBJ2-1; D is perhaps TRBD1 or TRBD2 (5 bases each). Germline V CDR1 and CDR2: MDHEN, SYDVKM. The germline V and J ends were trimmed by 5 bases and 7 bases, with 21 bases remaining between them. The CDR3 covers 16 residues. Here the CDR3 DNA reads TGTGCCAGCAGTCCCCGCCTACTAGGGGCTGGGAATGAGCAGTTCTTC. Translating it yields CASSPRLLGAGNEQFF. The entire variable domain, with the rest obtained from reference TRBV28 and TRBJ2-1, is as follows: DVKVTQSSRYLVKRTGEKVFLECVQDMDHENMFWYRQDPGLGLRLIYFSYDVKMKEKGDIPEGYSVSREKKERFSLILESASTNQTSMYLCASSPRLLGAGNEQFFGPGTRLTVL.

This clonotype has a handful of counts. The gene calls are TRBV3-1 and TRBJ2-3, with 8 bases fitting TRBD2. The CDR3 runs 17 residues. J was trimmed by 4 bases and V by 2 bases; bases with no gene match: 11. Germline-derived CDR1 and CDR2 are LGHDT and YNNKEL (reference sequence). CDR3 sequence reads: CASSQQTGTRDSDTQYF. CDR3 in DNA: TGTGCCAGCAGCCAACAGACCGGGACTAGGGATTCAGATACGCAGTATTTT.

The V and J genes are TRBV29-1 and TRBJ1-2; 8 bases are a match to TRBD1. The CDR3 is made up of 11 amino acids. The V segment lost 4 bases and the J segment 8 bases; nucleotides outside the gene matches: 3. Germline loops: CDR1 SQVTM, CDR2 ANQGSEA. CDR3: CSVGTGTGYTF. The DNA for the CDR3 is TGCAGCGTTGGGACAGGGACAGGCTACACCTTC.

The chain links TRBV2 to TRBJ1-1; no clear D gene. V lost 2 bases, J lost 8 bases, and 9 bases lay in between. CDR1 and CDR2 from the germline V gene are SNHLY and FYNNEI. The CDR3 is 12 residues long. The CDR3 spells CASSEYFGEAFF. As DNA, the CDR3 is TGTGCCAGCAGTGAATACTTTGGGGAAGCTTTCTTT.

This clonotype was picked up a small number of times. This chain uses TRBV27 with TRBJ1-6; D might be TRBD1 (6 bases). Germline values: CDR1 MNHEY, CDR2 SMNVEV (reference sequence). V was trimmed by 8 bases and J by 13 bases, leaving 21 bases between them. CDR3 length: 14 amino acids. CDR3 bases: TGTGCCAGCCATCCATCCGGGACAATTTTTCCCCTCCACTTT. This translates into CASHPSGTIFPLHF.

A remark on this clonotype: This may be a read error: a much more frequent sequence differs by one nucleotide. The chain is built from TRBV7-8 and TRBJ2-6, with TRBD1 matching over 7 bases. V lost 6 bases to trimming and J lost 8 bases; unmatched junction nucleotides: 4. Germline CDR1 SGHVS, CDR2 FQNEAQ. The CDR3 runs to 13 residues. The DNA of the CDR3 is TGTGCCAGCAGTTCCAGGGGGACCAACGTCCTGACTTTC. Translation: CASSSRGTNVLTF.

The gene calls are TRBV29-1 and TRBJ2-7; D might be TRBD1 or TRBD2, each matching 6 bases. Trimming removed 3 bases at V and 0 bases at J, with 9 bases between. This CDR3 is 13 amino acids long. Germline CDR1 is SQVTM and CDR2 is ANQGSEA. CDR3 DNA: TGCAGCGTTGATAGGGGGGACTCCTACGAGCAGTACTTC. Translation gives CSVDRGDSYEQYF.

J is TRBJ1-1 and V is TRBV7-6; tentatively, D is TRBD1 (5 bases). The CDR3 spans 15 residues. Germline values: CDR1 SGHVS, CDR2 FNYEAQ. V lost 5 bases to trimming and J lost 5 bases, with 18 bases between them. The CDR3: CASSRRDSGQTEAFF. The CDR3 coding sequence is TGTGCCAGCAGCCGCCGGGACTCCGGTCAAACTGAAGCTTTCTTT.

DNA of the CDR3: TGTGCCAGCAGCCCCCGTGGTAGCGGGGTCCCAGATACGCAGTATTTT. It translates to CASSPRGSGVPDTQYF. The chain recombines TRBV2 with TRBJ2-3, with TRBD2 matching over 8 bases. The V gene's germline CDR1 is SNHLY and CDR2 FYNNEI. Trimming took 6 bases from V and 4 from J; bases not matched to a gene: 12. This CDR3 contains 16 residues.

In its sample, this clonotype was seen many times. DNA of the CDR3: TGTGCCAGCAGCAAAGGCCCCGATTGGGGGGGTGGTGAAAAACTGTTTTTT. Its protein is CASSKGPDWGGGEKLFF. The gene calls are TRBV7-8 and TRBJ1-4; a weak D match, TRBD1 (5 bases). V lost 5 bases, J lost 7 bases, and 23 bases lay in between. This CDR3 has 17 amino acids. From germline, CDR1 is SGHVS and CDR2 FQNEAQ.

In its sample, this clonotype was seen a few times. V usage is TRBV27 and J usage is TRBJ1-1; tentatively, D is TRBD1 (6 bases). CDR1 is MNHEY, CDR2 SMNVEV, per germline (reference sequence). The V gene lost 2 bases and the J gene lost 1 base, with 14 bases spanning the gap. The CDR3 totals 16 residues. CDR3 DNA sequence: TGTGCCAGCAGTTTAGGACAGTTTAAATCGAACACTGAAGCTTTCTTT. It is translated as CASSLGQFKSNTEAFF.

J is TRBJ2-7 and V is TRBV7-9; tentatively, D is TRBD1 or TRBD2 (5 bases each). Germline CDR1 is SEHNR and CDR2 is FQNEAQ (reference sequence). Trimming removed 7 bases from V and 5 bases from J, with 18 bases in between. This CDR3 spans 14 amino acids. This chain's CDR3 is CASTHLFGAHEQYV. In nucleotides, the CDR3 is TGTGCCAGCACCCACTTATTCGGGGCCCACGAGCAGTACGTC.

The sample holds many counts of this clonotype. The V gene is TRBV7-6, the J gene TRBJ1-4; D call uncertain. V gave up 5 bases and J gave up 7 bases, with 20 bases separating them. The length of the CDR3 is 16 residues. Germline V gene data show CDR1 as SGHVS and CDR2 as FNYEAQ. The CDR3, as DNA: TGTGCCAGCAGCCCTTATTCAGCACCCCGGGTTGAAAAACTGTTTTTT. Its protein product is CASSPYSAPRVEKLFF.

In DNA form, the CDR3 reads TGCAGCGTTGATGGGGCAGCGAATGTGGGCACAGATACGCAGTATTTT. Its translation: CSVDGAANVGTDTQYF. The J gene is TRBJ2-3, the V gene TRBV29-1; D might be TRBD1 (5 bases). Trimming took off 3 bases at V and 1 base at J, with 17 bases between the two ends. Germline V lookup: CDR1 SQVTM, CDR2 ANQGSEA. This CDR3 comprises 16 residues.

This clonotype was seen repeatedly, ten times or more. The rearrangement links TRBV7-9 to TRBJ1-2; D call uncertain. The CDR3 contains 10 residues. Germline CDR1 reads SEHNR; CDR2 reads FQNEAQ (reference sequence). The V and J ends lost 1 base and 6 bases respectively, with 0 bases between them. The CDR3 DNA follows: TGTGCCAGCAGCTTAGATGGCTACACCTTC. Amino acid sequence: CASSLDGYTF. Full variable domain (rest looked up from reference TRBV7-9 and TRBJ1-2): DTGVSQNPRHKITKRGQNVTFRCDPISEHNRLYWYRQTLGQGPEFLTYFQNEAQLEKSRLLSDRFSAERPKGSFSTLEIQRTEQGDSAMYLCASSLDGYTFGSGTRLTVV.

The CDR3 DNA sequence: TGTGCCAGCAGTGGAGAGCGCAGCTCCTACGAGCAGTACGTC. Translating gives CASSGERSSYEQYV. The chain uses TRBV28 and TRBJ2-7; no firm D call. V lost 5 bases and J 0 bases, leaving 11 bases between the germline ends. There are 14 residues in the CDR3. CDR1 MDHEN and CDR2 SYDVKM come from the germline V gene.

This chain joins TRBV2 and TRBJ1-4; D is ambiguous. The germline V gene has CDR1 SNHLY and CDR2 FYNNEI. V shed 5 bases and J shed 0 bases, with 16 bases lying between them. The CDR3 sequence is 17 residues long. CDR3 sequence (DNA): TGTGCCAGCAGTCCCTTACCGACCTATGCAACTAATGAAAAACTGTTTTTT. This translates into CASSPLPTYATNEKLFF.

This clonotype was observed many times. CDR3 sequence: CASSQERYQPQHF. The CDR3 DNA reads as TGTGCCAGCAGTCAGGAGAGGTATCAGCCCCAGCATTTT. The chain recombines TRBV6-1 with TRBJ1-5; D unclear. Germline values: CDR1 MNHNS, CDR2 SASEGT. The CDR3 contains 13 residues. V dropped 5 bases and J dropped 5 bases, with 10 bases sitting between them.

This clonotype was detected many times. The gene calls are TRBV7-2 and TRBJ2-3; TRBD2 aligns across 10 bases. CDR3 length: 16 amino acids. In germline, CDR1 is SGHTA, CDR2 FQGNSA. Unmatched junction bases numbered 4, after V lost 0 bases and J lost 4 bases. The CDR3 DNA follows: TGTGCCAGCAGCTTAGCGCTTACTAGCGGGGCAGATACGCAGTATTTT. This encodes CASSLALTSGADTQYF.

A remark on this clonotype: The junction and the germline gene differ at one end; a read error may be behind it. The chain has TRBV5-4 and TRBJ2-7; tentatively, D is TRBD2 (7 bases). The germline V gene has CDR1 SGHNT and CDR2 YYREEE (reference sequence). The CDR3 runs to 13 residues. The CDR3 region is CVSSPEGGKGQYF. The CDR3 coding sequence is TGTGTCAGCAGCCCGGAGGGGGGGAAGGGGCAGTACTTC.

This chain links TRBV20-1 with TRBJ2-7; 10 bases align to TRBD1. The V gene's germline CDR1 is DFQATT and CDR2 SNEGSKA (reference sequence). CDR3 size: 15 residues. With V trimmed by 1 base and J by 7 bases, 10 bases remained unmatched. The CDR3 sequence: CSARVRPGQGQEQYV. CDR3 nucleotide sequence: TGCAGTGCTAGAGTCAGGCCGGGACAGGGGCAGGAGCAGTACGTC.

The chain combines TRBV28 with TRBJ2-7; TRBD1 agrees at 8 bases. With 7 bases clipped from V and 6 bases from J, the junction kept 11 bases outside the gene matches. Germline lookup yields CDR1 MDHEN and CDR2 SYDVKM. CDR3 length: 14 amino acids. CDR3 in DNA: TGTGCCAGCACCTCGCAGGGGGCGTTGATCGAGCAGTACGTC. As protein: CASTSQGALIEQYV.

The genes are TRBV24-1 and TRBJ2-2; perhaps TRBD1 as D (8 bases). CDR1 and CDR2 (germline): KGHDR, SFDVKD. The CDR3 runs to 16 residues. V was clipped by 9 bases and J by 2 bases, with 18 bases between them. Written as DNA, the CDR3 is TGTGCCACCCGGGGGGCAGGGGGCGGCAACACCGGGGAGCTGTTTTTT. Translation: CATRGAGGGNTGELFF.

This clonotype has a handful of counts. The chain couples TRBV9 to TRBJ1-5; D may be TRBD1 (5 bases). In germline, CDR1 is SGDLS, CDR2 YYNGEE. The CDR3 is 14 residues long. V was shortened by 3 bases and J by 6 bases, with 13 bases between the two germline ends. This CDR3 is CASSGGGDGQPQHF. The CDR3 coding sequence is TGTGCCAGCAGCGGAGGAGGGGACGGTCAGCCCCAGCATTTT. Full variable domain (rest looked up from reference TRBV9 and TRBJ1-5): DSGVTQTPKHLITATGQRVTLRCSPRSGDLSVYWYQQSLDQGLQFLIQYYNGEERAKGNILERFSAQQFPDLHSELNLSSLELGDSALYFCASSGGGDGQPQHFGDGTRLSIL.